A single sample is the source of the 17 T cell receptor beta chains below, sequenced in a study of human T cells and chemical hapten exposure. Time point: patch test 1, 2 weeks after DPC sensitization. Stated treatment: therapeutic diphenylcyclopropenone sensitization with weekly scalp DPC. MiXCR, applied by TCRdb to the RACE reads, yields one record per CDR3 protein. This sample yields about 71,000 distinct CDR3 sequences, of which 9.8% are seen a single time; approximately 3% belongs to the top ten. Sequencing used whole blood, obtained in connection with sensitization to the hapten diphenylcyclopropenone (DPC). These receptors came from a woman between 40 and 55 years old with alopecia areata. Some clones in this sample may be carry-over from other donors' samples.

V usage is TRBV19 and J usage is TRBJ2-5; D uncertain. Germline CDR1 reads LNHDA; CDR2 reads SQIVND (reference sequence). The CDR3 consists of 14 residues. V lost 0 bases, J lost 8 bases, and 13 bases lay in between. CDR3 region: CASSIDGRLDTQYF. CDR3 nucleotide sequence: TGTGCCAGTAGTATAGATGGCAGGTTGGACACCCAGTACTTC.

This clonotype occurred many times. The chain joins TRBV19 to TRBJ2-5; D not certain. The germline gives CDR1 LNHDA, CDR2 SQIVND (reference sequence). The germline V and J ends were trimmed by 3 bases and 4 bases, with 3 bases remaining between them. The CDR3 has 11 residues. CDR3: CASSIPETQYF. The DNA of the CDR3 is TGTGCCAGTAGTATCCCAGAGACCCAGTACTTC.

This clonotype appeared a few times. The chain carries TRBV12-3 or TRBV12-4 and TRBJ1-4, with 8 nucleotides matching TRBD1. This CDR3 has 16 amino acids. The ends lost 6 bases at V and 0 bases at J; junction bases unmatched: 6. The CDR3 loop is CASRQGQGATNEKLFF. CDR3 nucleotides: TGTGCCAGCAGGCAAGGACAGGGAGCAACTAATGAAAAACTGTTTTTT.

This clonotype was counted a few times. The chain carries TRBV29-1 and TRBJ2-7, with TRBD1 identical over 9 bases. CDR3 length: 12 amino acids. CDR1 and CDR2 from the germline V gene are SQVTM and ANQGSEA. Trimming at V came to 4 bases and at J to 5 bases, leaving 3 bases not matched to a gene. The CDR3 sequence: CSVGRDRDEQYF. The CDR3 region has the DNA TGCAGCGTTGGGCGGGACAGGGACGAGCAGTACTTC.

A note on this clonotype: A read error may produce the germline difference seen at one junction end. This chain uses TRBV6-6 with TRBJ2-5; 7 bases are a match to TRBD2. This CDR3 region has 15 residues. Germline V gene lookup returns CDR1 MNHNY and CDR2 SVGAGI (reference sequence). CDR3 loop: CASTYSKRGGETQYF. The DNA of the CDR3 is TGTGCCAGCACTTACTCGAAGCGGGGCGGAGAGACCCAGTACTTC.

In this sample, this clonotype turned up many times. The V gene is TRBV6-2 or TRBV6-3, the J gene TRBJ2-5; unclear D gene. Per germline, CDR1 MNHEY and CDR2 SVGEGT. Trimming took 6 bases from V and 0 from J, leaving 2 bases between them. The CDR3 length is 11 residues. The CDR3 bases are TGTGCCAGCAGGAACCAAGAGACCCAGTACTTC. The encoded protein is CASRNQETQYF.

This clonotype was observed at least ten times. This chain connects TRBV7-2 to TRBJ2-7; D not certain. This CDR3 has 12 amino acids. Trimming left V 2 bases short and J 2 bases short, with 4 bases between. Germline V gene sequence: CDR1 SGHTA, CDR2 FQGNSA. DNA for the CDR3: TGTGCCAGCAGCTTACCGGCCTACGAGCAGTACTTC. Translating it yields CASSLPAYEQYF.

At least ten counts were recorded for this clonotype. The chain employs TRBV27 and TRBJ2-5; 9 bases line up with TRBD2. Germline values: CDR1 MNHEY, CDR2 SMNVEV (reference sequence). The trim removed 5 bases at V and 4 bases at J, leaving 11 bases unmatched. This CDR3 contains 16 residues. Here the CDR3 DNA reads TGTGCCAGCAGTATCCTCTCTGCGGGGGGGCGAGAGACCCAGTACTTC. It translates to CASSILSAGGRETQYF.

This clonotype was seen a handful of times. The genes are TRBV18 and TRBJ1-2; tentatively, D is TRBD1 (5 bases). CDR1 and CDR2 (germline): KGHSH, LQKENI. Deletions cut 4 bases from V and 0 bases from J, with 6 bases between. This CDR3 is 13 amino acids long. The CDR3 is CASSQGSNYGYTF. The CDR3 DNA sequence: TGTGCCAGCTCACAGGGGTCTAACTATGGCTACACCTTC.

This clonotype was observed a handful of times. CDR3 loop: CASSLGRGSSGANVLTF. The DNA for the CDR3 is TGTGCCAGTAGTCTAGGCAGGGGAAGCTCTGGGGCCAACGTCCTGACTTTC. This chain connects TRBV19 to TRBJ2-6, with D perhaps matching TRBD1 (6 bases). Germline lookup yields CDR1 LNHDA and CDR2 SQIVND (reference sequence). V was shortened by 5 bases and J by 0 bases, with 14 bases between the two germline ends. There are 17 residues in the CDR3.

The chain carries TRBV7-8 and TRBJ2-7; D unresolved. V lost 5 bases to trimming and J lost 2 bases, with 7 bases between them. The CDR3 covers 12 residues. Germline V gene data show CDR1 as SGHVS and CDR2 as FQNEAQ. CDR3 DNA: TGTGCCAGCAGCCCACACCCCTACGAGCAGTACTTC. Its translation is CASSPHPYEQYF. The complete variable domain, with remaining parts taken from reference TRBV7-8 and TRBJ2-7, reads GAGVSQSPRYKVAKRGQDVALRCDPISGHVSLFWYQQALGQGPEFLTYFQNEAQLDKSGLPSDRFFAERPEGSVSTLKIQRTQQEDSAVYLCASSPHPYEQYFGPGTRLTVT.

Only a few counts were recorded for this clonotype. The chain combines TRBV9 with TRBJ2-3; 9 nucleotides agree with TRBD2. Unmatched junction bases numbered 8, after V lost 3 bases and J lost 0 bases. This CDR3 comprises 17 residues. Per the germline V gene, CDR1 is SGDLS and CDR2 is YYNGEE. Written as DNA, the CDR3 is TGTGCCAGCAGCGAAACCCTGACTAGCGGAAGCACAGATACGCAGTATTTT. Translation gives CASSETLTSGSTDTQYF.

This clonotype was picked up a small number of times. The J gene is TRBJ2-1, the V gene TRBV12-3 or TRBV12-4; 7 bases align to TRBD1. V was pared by 6 bases and J by 6 bases, with 8 bases of the junction left unmatched. This CDR3 has 14 amino acids. The CDR3 DNA is TGTGCCAGCAGGCTACAGGGGTCAGTCAATGAGCAGTTCTTC. Translation: CASRLQGSVNEQFF.

In this sample, this clonotype turned up many times. The genes are TRBV2 and TRBJ1-4; TRBD1 is a possible D gene (5 bases). CDR3 size: 14 residues. With 5 bases removed from V and 8 bases from J, the gap between germline ends came to 15 bases. Germline V gene data show CDR1 as SNHLY and CDR2 as FYNNEI. The CDR3 region is CASSTGDGGEKLFF. The CDR3 region has the DNA TGTGCCAGCAGTACCGGGGACGGCGGGGAAAAACTGTTTTTT. Variable domain in full (rest from reference TRBV2 and TRBJ1-4): EPEVTQTPSHQVTQMGQEVILRCVPISNHLYFYWYRQILGQKVEFLVSFYNNEISEKSEIFDDQFSVERPDGSNFTLKIRSTKLEDSAMYFCASSTGDGGEKLFFGSGTQLSVL.

This clonotype has ten or more counts. The rearrangement uses TRBV21-1 and TRBJ1-2; the D call in the table, TRBD1, was not verified against the DNA. TRBV21-1 is shown as a pseudogene. The CDR3 has 16 residues. The CDR3 DNA sequence: TGTGCCAGCAGCCGATCCCCGGACAGGACTAACTATGGCTACACCTTC. Its protein product is CASSRSPDRTNYGYTF.

The chain combines TRBV20-1 with TRBJ1-5; D remains ambiguous. CDR1 is DFQATT and CDR2 is SNEGSKA in the germline V gene (reference sequence). V was trimmed by 3 bases and J by 4 bases, leaving 13 bases between them. The CDR3 extends over 14 amino acids. The CDR3 region has the DNA TGCAGTGCTAGTGCCCCTGAGTCTAATCAGCCCCAGCATTTT. Protein sequence: CSASAPESNQPQHF.

This clonotype has at least ten counts. The chain carries TRBV7-2 and TRBJ2-7; no definite D call. The CDR3 totals 14 residues. Germline values: CDR1 SGHTA, CDR2 FQGNSA. V was pared by 4 bases and J by 2 bases, with 12 bases between. The chain's CDR3 is CASSSSLGPYEQYF. The CDR3, as DNA: TGTGCCAGCAGCTCCAGCTTGGGTCCCTACGAGCAGTACTTC. The entire variable domain, with the rest obtained from reference TRBV7-2 and TRBJ2-7, is as follows: GAGVSQSPSNKVTEKGKDVELRCDPISGHTALYWYRQSLGQGLEFLIYFQGNSAPDKSGLPSDRFSAERTGGSVSTLTIQRTQQEDSAVYLCASSSSLGPYEQYFGPGTRLTVT.